This TCR beta chain emerged from a study of neoadjuvant anti-PD-1 for oral cavity cancer. Overall study results and limits: With a few patients per group, TCR findings need larger cohorts.

Concerning this clone itself: As yet, its antigen is unknown.

Six replicates per PBMC sample, mostly from about 460 ng of genomic DNA. Sequenced by immunoSEQ multiplex PCR; TCRdb stores in-frame clones only, minus some. The table lists around 20,000 clones, approximately 70% of them singletons. V lost 1 base and J lost 4, with 5 bases in between. Germline CDR1 and CDR2: SGHAT and FQNNGV. The CDR3 contains 13 residues. The patients had HPV-negative, locally advanced oral cavity squamous cell carcinoma. Blood cells were analyzed directly, without culture or expansion. This chain links TRBV11-2 with TRBJ1-3; the D is unclear. The receptor comes from a person aged 40 to 85 with oral cavity squamous cell carcinoma. The sequencing used PBMCs, collected before nivolumab (anti-PD-1) treatment. CDR3 residues: CASSLGGGNTIYF. In nucleotides, the CDR3 is TGTGCCAGCAGCTTAGGAGGGGGAAACACCATATATTTT.